Shown below are 32 T cell receptor beta chains from a single sample sequenced in a study of blood T cell repertoires in COVID-19. The data were produced by immunoSEQ multiplex PCR, yet TCRdb's version contains in-frame clones alone and is incomplete. The profile shows some 270,000 clones, around 91% of them singletons. Material for sequencing was peripheral blood. The source of these receptors is a woman aged 55-75 years with COVID-19, enrolled during active disease.

The chain uses TRBV18 and TRBJ1-1; D remains ambiguous. The germline CDR1 and CDR2 sequences are KGHSH and LQKENI. Trimming pared 2 bases from V and 2 bases from J, leaving 12 bases between. The CDR3 sequence is 15 residues long. CDR3 protein: CASSPILQANTEAFF. The DNA for the CDR3 is TGTGCCAGCTCACCAATTCTCCAGGCCAACACTGAAGCTTTCTTT.

The chain couples TRBV30 to TRBJ1-1; possibly TRBD1 for D (6 bases). V lost 0 bases and J lost 8, with 25 bases in between. Germline V lookup: CDR1 GTSNPN, CDR2 SVGIG (reference sequence). The CDR3 contains 17 residues. The CDR3 region is CAWSVQGRVKTIMEAFF. The CDR3 DNA follows: TGTGCCTGGAGTGTTCAGGGGCGGGTAAAAACGATAATGGAAGCTTTCTTT.

The chain is built from TRBV10-3 and TRBJ2-5; D perhaps matches TRBD2 (7 bases). The CDR3 spans 16 residues. The V gene's germline CDR1 is ENHRY and CDR2 SYGVKD. V was shortened by 6 bases and J by 1 base, with 18 bases between the two germline ends. The chain's CDR3 is CAISPMGRGPQETQYF. The CDR3 DNA is TGTGCCATCAGCCCCATGGGGCGGGGGCCCCAAGAGACCCAGTACTTC.

The rearrangement uses TRBV4-3 and TRBJ1-2, with D possibly being TRBD1 (6 bases). Trimming removed 0 bases at V and 5 bases at J, with 22 bases between. Looked up from germline, CDR1 is LGHNA and CDR2 is YSLEER. This CDR3 is built from 18 residues. The DNA for the CDR3 is TGCGCCAGCAGCCAAGATTCGGTACCCTCCAACAGGGATTATGGCTACACCTTC. Amino acids: CASSQDSVPSNRDYGYTF.

This rearrangement joins TRBV7-3 to TRBJ1-2, with a possible D match to TRBD1 (5 bases). Between the trimmed V and J ends, which lost 5 bases and 2 bases, there was a span of 9 bases. Per the germline V gene, CDR1 is SGHTA and CDR2 is FQGTGA. CDR3 length: 13 amino acids. In DNA form, the CDR3 reads TGTGCCAGCAGCGAGACAGTCAACTATGGCTACACCTTC. This sequence encodes CASSETVNYGYTF.

This chain joins TRBV19 and TRBJ1-5, with a tentative D call TRBD1 (6 bases). V gave up 7 bases and J gave up 5 bases, with 15 bases separating them. The CDR3 totals 14 residues. Germline CDR1 and CDR2: LNHDA and SQIVND (reference sequence). DNA for the CDR3: TGTGCCAGTACAATGGGGGACATTTATCAGCCCCAGCATTTT. Translating it yields CASTMGDIYQPQHF.

This clone was detected only once. The chain combines TRBV7-2 with TRBJ1-2; 8 nucleotides agree with TRBD1. The germline V gene has CDR1 SGHTA and CDR2 FQGNSA. The CDR3 is made up of 15 amino acids. With 6 bases clipped from V and 4 bases from J, the junction kept 10 bases outside the gene matches. The CDR3: CASSPTGQGLYGYTF. The CDR3 DNA reads as TGTGCCAGCAGTCCTACTGGACAGGGCCTCTATGGCTACACCTTC.

The chain is built from TRBV5-1 and TRBJ2-5; 8 bases are a match to TRBD1. Germline-derived CDR1 and CDR2 are SGHRS and YFSETQ. V lost 0 bases and J lost 5; bases outside the gene matches: 12. CDR3 size: 17 residues. CDR3 protein: CASSLALGAGGLETQYF. The CDR3, as DNA: TGCGCCAGCAGCTTGGCCCTGGGGGCAGGGGGCTTGGAGACCCAGTACTTC.

A note on this clone: A junction boundary mismatches the germline segment, possibly from a read error. The V and J genes are TRBV2 and TRBJ1-6; possible D gene TRBD1, 5 bases. The CDR3 sequence is 13 residues long. The germline CDR1 and CDR2 sequences are SNHLY and FYNNEI. The DNA for the CDR3 is TGTGCCAGCAGTGAAGCCCCTCGGACATCCCGGGGGTTT. It codes for CASSEAPRTSRGF.

V and J are TRBV2 and TRBJ1-5; the D is unclear. The CDR3 runs 13 residues. V lost 6 bases, J lost 8 bases, and 14 bases lay in between. CDR1 SNHLY and CDR2 FYNNEI come from the germline V gene. CDR3 residues: CASSIRNREPQHF. The CDR3 DNA sequence: TGTGCCAGCAGCATAAGGAACCGGGAGCCCCAGCATTTT.

V usage is TRBV27 and J usage is TRBJ1-5, with D possibly TRBD1 on 6 matching bases. The CDR3 spans 14 residues. The ends were cut back, 4 bases at V and 6 bases at J, with 13 bases in the middle. Per germline, CDR1 MNHEY and CDR2 SMNVEV (reference sequence). For the CDR3, the DNA is TGTGCCAGCAGTTCGGCAGGGGTAAGTCAGCCCCAGCATTTT. Translating gives CASSSAGVSQPQHF.

The chain couples TRBV19 to TRBJ2-2; D perhaps matches TRBD2 (6 bases). CDR1 LNHDA and CDR2 SQIVND come from the germline V gene (reference sequence). This CDR3 has 16 amino acids. Trimming took off 5 bases at V and 5 bases at J, with 18 bases between the two ends. The CDR3 here is CASSLSGTAGTGELFF. The CDR3 DNA reads as TGTGCCAGTAGTCTATCCGGGACTGCCGGGACCGGGGAGCTGTTTTTT.

This clone was seen just once. The rearrangement joins TRBV5-1 to TRBJ2-1, with 11 bases identical to TRBD2. This CDR3 spans 16 amino acids. Trimming took 1 base from V and 4 from J; bases not matched to a gene: 4. Looked up from germline, CDR1 is SGHRS and CDR2 is YFSETQ. The CDR3 DNA is TGCGCCAGCAGCTTGTCCTCTAGCGGGGGGTACAATGAGCAGTTCTTC. This codes for CASSLSSSGGYNEQFF. Full variable domain (rest looked up from reference TRBV5-1 and TRBJ2-1): KAGVTQTPRYLIKTRGQQVTLSCSPISGHRSVSWYQQTPGQGLQFLFEYFSETQRNKGNFPGRFSGRQFSNSRSEMNVSTLELGDSALYLCASSLSSSGGYNEQFFGPGTRLTVL.

The J gene is TRBJ1-1, the V gene TRBV27; D uncertain. Germline V gene sequence: CDR1 MNHEY, CDR2 SMNVEV (reference sequence). The CDR3 sequence is 15 residues long. Trimming took 3 bases from V and 6 from J, leaving 17 bases between them. CDR3 DNA sequence: TGTGCCAGCAGTTTTACGGGAATTGGAGTAGCTGAAGCTTTCTTT. Translating gives CASSFTGIGVAEAFF.

CDR3 region: CAISEERKETQYF. The CDR3 bases are TGTGCCATCAGTGAGGAGAGGAAAGAGACCCAGTACTTC. The chain carries TRBV10-3 and TRBJ2-5; D is undetermined. CDR3 size: 13 residues. V lost 2 bases, J lost 3 bases, and 7 bases lay in between. The germline V gene encodes CDR1 ENHRY and CDR2 SYGVKD.

This clone has only a few counts. The chain joins TRBV6-5 to TRBJ1-2; TRBD1 matches at 8 bases. V shed 8 bases and J 4 bases; nucleotides not matched to a gene: 6. Germline CDR1 is MNHEY and CDR2 is SVGAGI. There are 13 residues in the CDR3. As DNA, the CDR3 is TGTGCCAGCCGTCAGACAGGGGTCTATGGCTACACCTTC. Translated, it gives CASRQTGVYGYTF.

This chain connects TRBV6-2 or TRBV6-3 to TRBJ2-5; 7 bases line up with TRBD1. The length of the CDR3 is 16 residues. Unmatched junction bases numbered 7, after V lost 1 base and J lost 2 bases. CDR1 is MNHEY, CDR2 SVGEGT, per germline. DNA of the CDR3: TGTGCCAGCAGTTACTATGAGACAGGGCCTCAAGAGACCCAGTACTTC. Translating it yields CASSYYETGPQETQYF.

Details on this clone: The sample carries other DNA sequences with the same CDR3. J is TRBJ1-1 and V is TRBV3-1 (or the pseudogene TRBV3-2); 9 nucleotides agree with TRBD1. CDR3 length: 14 amino acids. Germline assignment: CDR1 LGHDT and CDR2 YNNKEL (reference sequence). V shed 3 bases, J shed 1 base, and the junction held 0 bases outside the gene matches. The DNA of the CDR3 is TGTGCCAGCAGCCAGGGACAGGGGAACACTGAAGCTTTCTTT. Translation: CASSQGQGNTEAFF.

J is TRBJ2-3 and V is TRBV7-9, with 7 bases fitting TRBD2. The germline gives CDR1 SEHNR, CDR2 FQNEAQ (reference sequence). V shed 2 bases and J 0 bases; nucleotides not matched to a gene: 11. This CDR3 is built from 18 residues. The CDR3 protein is CASSLPSGVYTSTDTQYF. CDR3 sequence (DNA): TGTGCCAGCAGCTTACCGAGCGGGGTTTATACTAGCACAGATACGCAGTATTTT.

This chain connects TRBV6-5 to TRBJ1-2; a possible D gene is TRBD1 (6 bases). Trimming pared 6 bases from V and 8 bases from J, leaving 10 bases between. This CDR3 is 11 amino acids long. Germline loops: CDR1 MNHEY, CDR2 SVGAGI. The CDR3 spells CASRGAPGYTF. The DNA of the CDR3 is TGTGCCAGCAGGGGGGCTCCGGGCTACACCTTC.

V and J are TRBV18 and TRBJ2-3; TRBD2 might be the D (6 bases). The CDR3 covers 15 residues. V shed 3 bases and J shed 4 bases, with 14 bases lying between them. CDR1 is KGHSH, CDR2 LQKENI, per germline. The CDR3 nucleotides read TGTGCCAGCTCACCGGCGGAGGGCAACGCAGATACGCAGTATTTT. Protein: CASSPAEGNADTQYF.

The chain has TRBV30 and TRBJ1-4; 9 nucleotides line up with TRBD1. The germline CDR1 and CDR2 sequences are GTSNPN and SVGIG (reference sequence). The CDR3 length is 14 residues. V lost 3 bases and J lost 7; bases outside the gene matches: 6. CDR3 bases: TGTGCCTGGAGGGACAGGGGAGGGGGTGAAAAACTGTTTTTT. This translates into CAWRDRGGGEKLFF. Full variable domain (outside the CDR3, taken from reference TRBV30 and TRBJ1-4): SQTIHQWPATLVQPVGSPLSLECTVEGTSNPNLYWYRQAAGRGLQLLFYSVGIGQISSEVPQNLSASRPQDRQFILSSKKLLLSDSGFYLCAWRDRGGGEKLFFGSGTQLSVL.

CDR3 in amino acids: CATSWTGGRNEQFF. In DNA, the CDR3 is TGTGCCACCAGCTGGACGGGGGGGCGGAATGAGCAGTTCTTC. The chain couples TRBV15 to TRBJ2-1, with 8 bases fitting TRBD2. Germline values: CDR1 LNHNV, CDR2 YYDKDF (reference sequence). CDR3 length equals 14 residues. The junction had 7 bases not matched to a gene; V was cut back by 5 bases and J by 7 bases.

The chain is built from TRBV27 and TRBJ1-1; TRBD1 aligns across 10 bases. The ends lost 8 bases at V and 4 bases at J; junction bases unmatched: 7. Germline CDR1 MNHEY, CDR2 SMNVEV (reference sequence). The CDR3 covers 14 residues. The CDR3 reads CASASGQGVTEAFF. Written as DNA, the CDR3 is TGTGCCAGCGCATCTGGACAGGGGGTCACTGAAGCTTTCTTT.

This clone was seen a single time. The chain combines TRBV7-8 with TRBJ1-3, with a weak D call TRBD1 (6 bases). Germline assignment: CDR1 SGHVS and CDR2 FQNEAQ. V gave up 4 bases and J gave up 4 bases, with 11 bases separating them. The CDR3 runs to 14 residues. For the CDR3, the DNA is TGTGCCAGCAGCTCACAGGGCCCGGGAAACACCATATATTTT. This codes for CASSSQGPGNTIYF.

This chain links TRBV19 with TRBJ1-5; D not certain. V was clipped by 6 bases and J by 0 bases, with 21 bases between them. CDR1 and CDR2 (germline): LNHDA, SQIVND (reference sequence). This CDR3 region has 18 residues. CDR3 sequence: CASSPQMLQTYSNQPQHF. CDR3 DNA sequence: TGTGCCAGTAGCCCCCAAATGCTGCAAACTTATAGCAATCAGCCCCAGCATTTT.

This clone was counted between two and nine times. The chain carries TRBV14 and TRBJ1-3; D gene unclear. V lost 0 bases and J 2 bases, leaving 11 bases between the germline ends. The CDR3 covers 16 residues. Looked up from germline, CDR1 is SGHDN and CDR2 is FVKESK. The DNA for the CDR3 is TGTGCCAGCAGCCAAGATCGAGCGAGGACTGGAAACACCATATATTTT. Encoded protein: CASSQDRARTGNTIYF. Filled out from reference TRBV14 and TRBJ1-3, the complete variable domain reads EAGVTQFPSHSVIEKGQTVTLRCDPISGHDNLYWYRRVMGKEIKFLLHFVKESKQDESGMPNNRFLAERTGGTYSTLKVQPAELEDSGVYFCASSQDRARTGNTIYFGEGSWLTVV.

The chain combines TRBV7-2 with TRBJ1-6; D possibly corresponds to TRBD1 (6 bases). Trimming took 6 bases from V and 5 from J, leaving 17 bases between them. In germline, CDR1 is SGHTA, CDR2 FQGNSA. The CDR3 has 16 amino acids. The CDR3 reads CASSNSGVNNNSPLHF. The CDR3 bases are TGTGCCAGCAGTAACTCAGGGGTGAACAATAATTCACCCCTCCACTTT.

The chain links TRBV21-1 to TRBJ1-1; TRBD1, as called in the table, went unchecked against the DNA. TRBV21-1 is listed as a pseudogene. CDR3 length: 14 amino acids. The CDR3 sequence: CASSKCVTGGRAFF. The CDR3 DNA reads TGTGCCAGCAGCAAATGTGTGACAGGGGGTAGGGCTTTCTTT.

This clone was detected once. The chain joins TRBV5-6 to TRBJ2-1, with D maybe TRBD1 (7 bases). CDR1 SGHDT and CDR2 YYEEEE come from the germline V gene. V was clipped by 3 bases and J by 4 bases, with 23 bases between them. The CDR3 spans 18 residues. The CDR3 spells CASSSYTVDRRDYNEQFF. The CDR3 coding sequence is TGTGCCAGCAGCTCGTACACCGTGGACAGGAGGGATTACAATGAGCAGTTCTTC.

This sequence joins TRBV6-2 or TRBV6-3 and TRBJ1-1; 7 bases align to TRBD1. The germline V gene has CDR1 MNHEY and CDR2 SVGEGT. With V trimmed by 3 bases and J by 0 bases, 7 bases remained unmatched. The CDR3 contains 16 residues. CDR3 protein: CASSYMTGRLNTEAFF. CDR3 DNA sequence: TGTGCCAGCAGTTATATGACAGGGCGGTTGAACACTGAAGCTTTCTTT.

The chain employs TRBV9 and TRBJ2-3, with 15 bases aligning to TRBD2. The germline V gene encodes CDR1 SGDLS and CDR2 YYNGEE. The junction had 5 bases not matched to a gene; V was cut back by 3 bases and J by 0 bases. The CDR3 spans 18 residues. CDR3 nucleotide sequence: TGTGCCAGCAGCGGTGGACTAGCGGGGGGGACTAGCACAGATACGCAGTATTTT. Residues: CASSGGLAGGTSTDTQYF. Based on the CDR3 plus reference TRBV9 and TRBJ2-3, the full variable domain is DSGVTQTPKHLITATGQRVTLRCSPRSGDLSVYWYQQSLDQGLQFLIQYYNGEERAKGNILERFSAQQFPDLHSELNLSSLELGDSALYFCASSGGLAGGTSTDTQYFGPGTRLTVL.